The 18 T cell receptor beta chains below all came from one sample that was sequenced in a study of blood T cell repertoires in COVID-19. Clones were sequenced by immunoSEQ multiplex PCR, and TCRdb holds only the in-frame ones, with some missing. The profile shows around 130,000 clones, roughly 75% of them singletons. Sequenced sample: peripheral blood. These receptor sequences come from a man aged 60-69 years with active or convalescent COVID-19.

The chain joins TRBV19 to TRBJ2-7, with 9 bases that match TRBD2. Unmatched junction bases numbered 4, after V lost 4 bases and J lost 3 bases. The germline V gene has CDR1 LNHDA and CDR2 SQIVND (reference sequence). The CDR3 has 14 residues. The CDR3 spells CASSNLAGRYEQYF. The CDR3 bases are TGTGCCAGTAGTAACCTAGCGGGGCGCTACGAGCAGTACTTC.

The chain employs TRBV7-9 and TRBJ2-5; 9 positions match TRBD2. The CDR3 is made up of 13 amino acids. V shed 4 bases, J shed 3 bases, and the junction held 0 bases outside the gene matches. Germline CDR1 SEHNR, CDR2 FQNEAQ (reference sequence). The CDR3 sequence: CASSWTSEETQYF. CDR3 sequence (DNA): TGTGCCAGCAGCTGGACTAGCGAAGAGACCCAGTACTTC.

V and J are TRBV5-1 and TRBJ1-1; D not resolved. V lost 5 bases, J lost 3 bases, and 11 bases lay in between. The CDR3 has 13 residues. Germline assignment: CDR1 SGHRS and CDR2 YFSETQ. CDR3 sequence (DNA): TGCGCCAGCAGAATACGCCAGGACACTGAAGCTTTCTTT. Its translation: CASRIRQDTEAFF.

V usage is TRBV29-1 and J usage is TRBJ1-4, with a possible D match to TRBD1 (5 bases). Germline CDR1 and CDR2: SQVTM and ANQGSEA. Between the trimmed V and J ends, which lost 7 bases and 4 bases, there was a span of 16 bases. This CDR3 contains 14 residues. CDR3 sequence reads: CSGGSRGRNEKLFF. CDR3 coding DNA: TGCAGCGGTGGTTCTAGGGGCCGTAATGAAAAACTGTTTTTT.

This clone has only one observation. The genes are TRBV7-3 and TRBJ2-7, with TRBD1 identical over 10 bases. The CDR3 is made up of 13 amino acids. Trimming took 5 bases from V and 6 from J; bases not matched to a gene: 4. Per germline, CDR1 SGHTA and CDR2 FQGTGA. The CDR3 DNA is TGTGCCAGCAGCCAGGGGGACAGGGGCGAGCAGTACTTC. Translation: CASSQGDRGEQYF.

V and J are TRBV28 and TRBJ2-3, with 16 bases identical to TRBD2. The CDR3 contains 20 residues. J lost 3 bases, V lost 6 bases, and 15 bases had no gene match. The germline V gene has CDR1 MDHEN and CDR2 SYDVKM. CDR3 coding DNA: TGTGCCAGCAGCAGAAGAGGGACTAGCGGGAGGGTTCCCGAGACAGATACGCAGTATTTT. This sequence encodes CASSRRGTSGRVPETDTQYF. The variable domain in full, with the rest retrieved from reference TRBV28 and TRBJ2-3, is DVKVTQSSRYLVKRTGEKVFLECVQDMDHENMFWYRQDPGLGLRLIYFSYDVKMKEKGDIPEGYSVSREKKERFSLILESASTNQTSMYLCASSRRGTSGRVPETDTQYFGPGTRLTVL.

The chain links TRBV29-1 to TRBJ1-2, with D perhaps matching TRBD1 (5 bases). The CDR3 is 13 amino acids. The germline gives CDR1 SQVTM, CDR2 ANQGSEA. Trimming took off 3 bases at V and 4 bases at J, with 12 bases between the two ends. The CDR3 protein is CSVEQGSTYGYTF. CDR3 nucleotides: TGCAGCGTTGAGCAGGGCTCGACCTATGGCTACACCTTC.

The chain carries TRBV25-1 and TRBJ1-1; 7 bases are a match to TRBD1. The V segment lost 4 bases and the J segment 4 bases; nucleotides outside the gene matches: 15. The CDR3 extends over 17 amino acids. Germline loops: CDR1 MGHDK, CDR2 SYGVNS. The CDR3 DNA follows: TGTGCCAGCAGTGCCCCGTTAGGGGGCAGCGACGGCACTGAAGCTTTCTTT. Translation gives CASSAPLGGSDGTEAFF.

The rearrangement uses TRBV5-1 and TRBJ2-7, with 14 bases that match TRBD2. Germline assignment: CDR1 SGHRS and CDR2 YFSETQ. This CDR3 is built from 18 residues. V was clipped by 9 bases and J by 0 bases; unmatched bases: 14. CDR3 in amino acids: CATSTEPGTSGSSYEQYF. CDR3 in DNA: TGCGCCACCTCGACTGAACCCGGGACTAGCGGGAGCTCCTACGAGCAGTACTTC.

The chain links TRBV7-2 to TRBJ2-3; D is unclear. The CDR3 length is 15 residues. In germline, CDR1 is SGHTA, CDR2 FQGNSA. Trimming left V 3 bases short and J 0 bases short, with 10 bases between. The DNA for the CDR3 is TGTGCCAGCAGCTTCCCCCTCTCTAGCACAGATACGCAGTATTTT. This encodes CASSFPLSSTDTQYF.

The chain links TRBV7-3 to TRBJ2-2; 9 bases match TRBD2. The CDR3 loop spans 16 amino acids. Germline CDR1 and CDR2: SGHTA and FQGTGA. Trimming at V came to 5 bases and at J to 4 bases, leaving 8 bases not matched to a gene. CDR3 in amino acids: CASSIVAGVSTGELFF. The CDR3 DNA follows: TGTGCCAGCAGCATTGTAGCGGGAGTTAGCACCGGGGAGCTGTTTTTT.

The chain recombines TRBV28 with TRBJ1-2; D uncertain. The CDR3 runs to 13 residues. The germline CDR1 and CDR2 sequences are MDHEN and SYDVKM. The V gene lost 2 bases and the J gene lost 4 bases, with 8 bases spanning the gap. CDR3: CASSLAGSYGYTF. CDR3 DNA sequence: TGTGCCAGCAGTTTAGCGGGGTCCTATGGCTACACCTTC.

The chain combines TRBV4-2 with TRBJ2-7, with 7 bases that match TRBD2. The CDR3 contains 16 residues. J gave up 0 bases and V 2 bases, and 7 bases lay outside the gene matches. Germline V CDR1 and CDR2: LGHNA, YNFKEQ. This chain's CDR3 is CASSQQGSGRSYEQYF. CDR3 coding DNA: TGTGCCAGCAGCCAACAGGGTAGCGGGCGCTCCTACGAGCAGTACTTC.

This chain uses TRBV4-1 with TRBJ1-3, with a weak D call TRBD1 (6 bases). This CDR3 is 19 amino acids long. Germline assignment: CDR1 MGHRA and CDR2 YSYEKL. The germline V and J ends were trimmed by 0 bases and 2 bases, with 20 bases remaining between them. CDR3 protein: CASSQDPASGTIPGNTIYF. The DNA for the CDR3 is TGCGCCAGCAGCCAAGATCCCGCGTCAGGGACAATCCCTGGAAACACCATATATTTT.

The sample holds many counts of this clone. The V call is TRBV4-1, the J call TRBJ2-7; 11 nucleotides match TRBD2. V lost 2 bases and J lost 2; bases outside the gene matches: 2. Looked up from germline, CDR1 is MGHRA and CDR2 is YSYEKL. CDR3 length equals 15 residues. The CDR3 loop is CASSQPTSGTYEQYF. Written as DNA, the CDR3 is TGCGCCAGCAGCCAACCGACTAGCGGGACCTACGAGCAGTACTTC.

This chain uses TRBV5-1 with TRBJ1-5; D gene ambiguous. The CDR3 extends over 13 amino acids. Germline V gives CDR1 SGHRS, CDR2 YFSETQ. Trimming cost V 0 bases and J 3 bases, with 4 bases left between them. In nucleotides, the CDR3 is TGCGCCAGCAGCTTGGACAACAATCAGCCCCAGCATTTT. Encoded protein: CASSLDNNQPQHF.

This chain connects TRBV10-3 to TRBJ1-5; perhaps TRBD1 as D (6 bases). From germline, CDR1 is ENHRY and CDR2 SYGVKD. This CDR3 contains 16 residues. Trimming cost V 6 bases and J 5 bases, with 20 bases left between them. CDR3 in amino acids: CAISEARGGVYQPQHF. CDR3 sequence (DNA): TGTGCCATCAGCGAAGCGAGGGGGGGTGTCTATCAGCCCCAGCATTTT.

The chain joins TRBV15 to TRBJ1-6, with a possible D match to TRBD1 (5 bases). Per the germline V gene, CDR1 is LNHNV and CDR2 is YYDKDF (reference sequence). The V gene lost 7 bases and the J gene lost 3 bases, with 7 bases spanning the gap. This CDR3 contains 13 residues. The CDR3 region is CATTGGYNSPLHF. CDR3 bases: TGTGCCACCACGGGGGGCTATAATTCACCCCTCCACTTT.